The source of this TCR beta chain is a study of blood T cell repertoires in COVID-19. Overall study context: Sites across the United States, Italy and Spain contributed samples from acute and convalescent COVID-19. From T cells, B-cell-depleted T cells, or PBMCs came the material, which was cDNA or gDNA.

In the authors' methods: Amplification of reference gene primers provided the estimated nucleated cell counts. Sequencing used immunoSEQ multiplex PCR; TCRdb keeps in-frame clones, though not all of them. That table supplies the V and J calls and clone size; D and trimming were determined from the DNA. The profile shows about 9,000 clones, around four fifths of them singletons. The ends lost 4 bases at V and 6 bases at J; junction bases unmatched: 5. CDR3 length: 13 amino acids. Germline loops: CDR1 LGHNA, CDR2 YSLEER. The rearrangement links TRBV4-3 to TRBJ2-7; 8 bases map to TRBD1. The source is a human donor in a cohort sampled during active COVID-19. Sequencing was carried out using peripheral blood. In DNA form, the CDR3 reads TGCGCCAGCAGCCTTATTCAGGGGGCCGAGCAGTACTTC. Protein: CASSLIQGAEQYF.